The text below deals with one T cell receptor (beta chain). The authors' processing: Using reference gene primer amplification, nucleated cell counts were estimated. Assay used: immunoSEQ multiplex PCR; TCRdb lists only in-frame clones, some missing. V, J and clone size reflect that table, while D and trimming were determined from the DNA. The data contain about 180,000 clones, around 83% of them singletons. These data belong to a study of blood T cell repertoires in COVID-19. Study as a whole: The analysed material was cDNA or gDNA that came from T cells, B-cell-depleted T cells, or PBMCs.

This CDR3 has 16 amino acids. Germline-derived CDR1 and CDR2 are SGHDT and YYEEEE. Trimming left V 0 bases short and J 4 bases short, with 14 bases between. The TCR sequence derives from a woman in her 30s with active or convalescent COVID-19. This chain joins TRBV5-6 and TRBJ2-1; weak D call: TRBD2 (5 bases). Material: peripheral blood. CDR3 bases: TGTGCCAGCAGCTTGGTGCGGACTCTAGAATACAATGAGCAGTTCTTC. Translated: CASSLVRTLEYNEQFF.